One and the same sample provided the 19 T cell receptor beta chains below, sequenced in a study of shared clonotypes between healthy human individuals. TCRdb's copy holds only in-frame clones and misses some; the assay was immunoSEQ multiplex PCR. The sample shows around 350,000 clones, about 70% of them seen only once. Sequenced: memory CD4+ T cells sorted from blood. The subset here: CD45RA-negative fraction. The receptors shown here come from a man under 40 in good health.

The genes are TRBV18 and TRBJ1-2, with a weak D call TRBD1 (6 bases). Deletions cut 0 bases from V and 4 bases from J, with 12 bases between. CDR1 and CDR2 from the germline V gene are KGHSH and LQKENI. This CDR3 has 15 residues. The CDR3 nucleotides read TGTGCCAGCTCACCACCGGACAGTTGGGGCTATGGCTACACCTTC. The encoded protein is CASSPPDSWGYGYTF.

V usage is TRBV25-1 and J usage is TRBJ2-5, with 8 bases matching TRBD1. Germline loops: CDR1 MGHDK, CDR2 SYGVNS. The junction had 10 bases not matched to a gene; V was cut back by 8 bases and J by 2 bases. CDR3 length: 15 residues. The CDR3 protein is CASRGRTGRQETQYF. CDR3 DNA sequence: TGTGCCAGCCGTGGGCGGACAGGGAGACAAGAGACCCAGTACTTC.

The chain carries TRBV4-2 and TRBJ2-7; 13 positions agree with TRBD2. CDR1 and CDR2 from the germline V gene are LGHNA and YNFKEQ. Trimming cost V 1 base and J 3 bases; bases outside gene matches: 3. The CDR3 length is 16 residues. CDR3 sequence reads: CASSQGGLAGVYEQYF. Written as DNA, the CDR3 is TGTGCCAGCAGCCAAGGAGGACTAGCGGGAGTCTACGAGCAGTACTTC.

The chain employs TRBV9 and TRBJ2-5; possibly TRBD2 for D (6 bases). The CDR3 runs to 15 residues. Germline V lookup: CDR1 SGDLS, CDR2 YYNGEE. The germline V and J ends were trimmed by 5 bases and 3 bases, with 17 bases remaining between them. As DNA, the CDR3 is TGTGCCAGCAGTGCACGAGGGACTGGGAAAGAGACCCAGTACTTC. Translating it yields CASSARGTGKETQYF.

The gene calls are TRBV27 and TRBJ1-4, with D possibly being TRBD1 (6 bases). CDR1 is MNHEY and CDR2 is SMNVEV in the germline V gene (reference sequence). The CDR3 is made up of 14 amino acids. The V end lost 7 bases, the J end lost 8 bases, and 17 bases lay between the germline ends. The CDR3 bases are TGTGCCAGCAAGGGGGGCGGACATGGGGAAAAACTGTTTTTT. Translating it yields CASKGGGHGEKLFF.

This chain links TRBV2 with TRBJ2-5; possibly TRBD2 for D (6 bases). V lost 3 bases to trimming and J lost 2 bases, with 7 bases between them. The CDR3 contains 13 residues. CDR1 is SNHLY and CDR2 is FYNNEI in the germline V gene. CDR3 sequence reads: CASSDSGQETQYF. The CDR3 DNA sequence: TGTGCCAGCAGTGATAGCGGACAAGAGACCCAGTACTTC. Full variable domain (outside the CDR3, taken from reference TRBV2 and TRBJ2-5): EPEVTQTPSHQVTQMGQEVILRCVPISNHLYFYWYRQILGQKVEFLVSFYNNEISEKSEIFDDQFSVERPDGSNFTLKIRSTKLEDSAMYFCASSDSGQETQYFGPGTRLLVL.

Written as DNA, the CDR3 is TGTGCCAGCACCCGGGAAGGGGGGAGATCTAGAAACACCATATATTTT. It encodes CASTREGGRSRNTIYF. The rearrangement uses TRBV4-2 and TRBJ1-3; TRBD1 is a possible D gene (6 bases). Germline V lookup: CDR1 LGHNA, CDR2 YNFKEQ. This CDR3 region has 16 residues. V dropped 7 bases and J dropped 5 bases, with 21 bases sitting between them.

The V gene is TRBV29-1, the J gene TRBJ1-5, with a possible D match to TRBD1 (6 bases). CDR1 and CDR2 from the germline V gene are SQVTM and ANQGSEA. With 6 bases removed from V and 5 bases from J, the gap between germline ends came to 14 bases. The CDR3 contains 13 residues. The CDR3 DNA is TGCAGCGTGGGACACCTGAGGGATCAGCCCCAGCATTTT. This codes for CSVGHLRDQPQHF.

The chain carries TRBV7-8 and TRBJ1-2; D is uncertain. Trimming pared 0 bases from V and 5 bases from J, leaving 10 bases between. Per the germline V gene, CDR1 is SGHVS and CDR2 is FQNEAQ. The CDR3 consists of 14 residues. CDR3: CASSLALSGYGYTF. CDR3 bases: TGTGCCAGCAGCTTAGCTCTGAGTGGGTATGGCTACACCTTC.

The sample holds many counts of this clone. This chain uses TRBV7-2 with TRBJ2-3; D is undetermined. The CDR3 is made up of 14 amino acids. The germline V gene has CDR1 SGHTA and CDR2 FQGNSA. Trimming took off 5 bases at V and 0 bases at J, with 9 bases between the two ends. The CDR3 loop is CASSPGLSTDTQYF. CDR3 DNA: TGTGCCAGCAGCCCCGGGCTGAGCACAGATACGCAGTATTTT.

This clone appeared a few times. CDR3 sequence (DNA): TGTGCCAGCAGCTTAGGAATAGGAGTACGAGAGACCCAGTACTTC. It translates to CASSLGIGVRETQYF. The V call is TRBV7-9, the J call TRBJ2-5; D unresolved. This CDR3 has 15 residues. CDR1 and CDR2 from the germline V gene are SEHNR and FQNEAQ (reference sequence). V dropped 1 base and J dropped 4 bases, with 13 bases sitting between them.

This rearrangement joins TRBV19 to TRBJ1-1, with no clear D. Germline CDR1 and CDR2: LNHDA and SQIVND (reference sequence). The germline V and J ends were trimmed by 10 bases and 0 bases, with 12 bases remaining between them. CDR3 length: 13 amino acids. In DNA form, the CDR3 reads TGTGCCACCCGGGCTAAGATGAACACTGAAGCTTTCTTT. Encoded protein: CATRAKMNTEAFF.

CDR3 loop: CASSVGSGRGANEAYEQYF. The CDR3 nucleotides read TGTGCCAGCAGCGTAGGAAGCGGACGGGGGGCAAACGAGGCCTACGAGCAGTACTTC. The chain links TRBV9 to TRBJ2-7; maybe TRBD2 (7 bases). The germline gives CDR1 SGDLS, CDR2 YYNGEE. This CDR3 is 19 amino acids long. V was clipped by 0 bases and J by 2 bases, with 24 bases between them.

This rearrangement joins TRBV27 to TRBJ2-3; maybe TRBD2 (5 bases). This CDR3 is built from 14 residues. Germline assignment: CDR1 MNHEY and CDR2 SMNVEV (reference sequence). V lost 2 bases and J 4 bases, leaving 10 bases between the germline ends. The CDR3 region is CASSLGSGADTQYF. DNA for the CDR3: TGTGCCAGCAGTTTAGGGAGCGGCGCAGATACGCAGTATTTT.

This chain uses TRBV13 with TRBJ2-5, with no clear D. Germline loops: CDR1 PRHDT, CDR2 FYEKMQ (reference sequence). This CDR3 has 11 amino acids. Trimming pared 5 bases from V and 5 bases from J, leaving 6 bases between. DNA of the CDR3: TGTGCCAGCAGCCCCGGGGAGACCCAGTACTTC. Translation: CASSPGETQYF.

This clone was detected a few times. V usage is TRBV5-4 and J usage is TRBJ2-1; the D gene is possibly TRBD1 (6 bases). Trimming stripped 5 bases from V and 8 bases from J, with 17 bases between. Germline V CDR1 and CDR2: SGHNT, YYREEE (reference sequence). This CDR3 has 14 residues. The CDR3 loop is CASSFEQGIDEQFF. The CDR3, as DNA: TGTGCCAGCAGTTTTGAACAGGGAATAGATGAGCAGTTCTTC.

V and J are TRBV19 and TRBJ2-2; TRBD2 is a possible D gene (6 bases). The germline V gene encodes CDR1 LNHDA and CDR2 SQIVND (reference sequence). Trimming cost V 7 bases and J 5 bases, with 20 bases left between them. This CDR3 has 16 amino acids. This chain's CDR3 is CASTPPSGGETGELFF. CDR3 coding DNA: TGTGCCAGTACCCCCCCCAGCGGAGGGGAGACCGGGGAGCTGTTTTTT.

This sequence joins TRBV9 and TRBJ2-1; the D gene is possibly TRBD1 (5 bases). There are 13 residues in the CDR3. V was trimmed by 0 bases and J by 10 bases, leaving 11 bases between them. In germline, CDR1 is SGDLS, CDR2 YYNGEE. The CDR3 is CASSVDGWGEQFF. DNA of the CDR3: TGTGCCAGCAGCGTAGATGGGTGGGGCGAGCAGTTCTTC.

The CDR3 loop reads CASSRGTDTQYF. Here the CDR3 DNA reads TGTGCCAGCAGCAGGGGCACAGATACGCAGTATTTT. The J gene is TRBJ2-3, the V gene TRBV5-6; no firm D call. The V end lost 4 bases, the J end lost 1 base, and 4 bases lay between the germline ends. Germline assignment: CDR1 SGHDT and CDR2 YYEEEE. The CDR3 is 12 amino acids.